This T cell receptor (beta chain) derives from a study of blood T cells in healthy people across ages. Overall study results and limits: Aged donors had fewer naive CD4+ cells and lower diversity than long-lived donors. Age brought a roughly linear fall in TCR beta diversity measured per million T cells.

Through a sample-barcoded 5' primer and a J-beta primer mix, a second PCR was run for about 6 to 12 cycles. All cDNA molecules were each tagged by a template-switch adaptor with 12 random nucleotides. TCRdb re-called the 5' RACE reads with MiXCR, one entry per CDR3 protein. Here the sample spans about 1.6 million distinct CDR3 sequences, approximately 32% being singletons. Comments on this clonotype: The target antigen is unknown.

Trimming stripped 4 bases from V and 4 bases from J, with 10 bases between. The length of the CDR3 is 14 residues. Germline-derived CDR1 and CDR2 are SGHAT and FQNNGV. This chain joins TRBV11-2 and TRBJ1-4; tentative D call: TRBD1 (5 bases). This TCR came from a woman in her 30s in good health. The sequencing input was blood. The CDR3 region is CASSSPGLNEKLFF. The CDR3 DNA follows: TGTGCCAGCAGCTCGCCGGGACTTAATGAAAAACTGTTTTTT.